The clone carrying this T cell receptor (beta chain) was found many times. This entry is derived from a study of breast tumors, draining lymph nodes, adjacent tissues. TCRdb redid the calling of the multiplex PCR reads with MiXCR, one entry per CDR3 protein. Here the sample spans some 83,000 distinct CDR3 sequences, roughly 19% being singletons. Breast cancer patients provided tissue from their axillary draining lymph nodes. This CDR3 has 12 amino acids. Trimming removed 6 bases at V and 2 bases at J, with 5 bases between. Germline assignment: CDR1 LGHDT and CDR2 YNNKEL (reference sequence). The chain uses TRBV3-1 and TRBJ1-3, with D hard to call. This TCR was recovered from a female donor with breast cancer. Some clones in this sample may be carry-over from other donors' samples. Sequences were obtained from axillary lymph node tissue. The CDR3 region is CASSPTGNTIYF. CDR3 in DNA: TGTGCCAGCAGTCCAACTGGAAACACCATATATTTT.